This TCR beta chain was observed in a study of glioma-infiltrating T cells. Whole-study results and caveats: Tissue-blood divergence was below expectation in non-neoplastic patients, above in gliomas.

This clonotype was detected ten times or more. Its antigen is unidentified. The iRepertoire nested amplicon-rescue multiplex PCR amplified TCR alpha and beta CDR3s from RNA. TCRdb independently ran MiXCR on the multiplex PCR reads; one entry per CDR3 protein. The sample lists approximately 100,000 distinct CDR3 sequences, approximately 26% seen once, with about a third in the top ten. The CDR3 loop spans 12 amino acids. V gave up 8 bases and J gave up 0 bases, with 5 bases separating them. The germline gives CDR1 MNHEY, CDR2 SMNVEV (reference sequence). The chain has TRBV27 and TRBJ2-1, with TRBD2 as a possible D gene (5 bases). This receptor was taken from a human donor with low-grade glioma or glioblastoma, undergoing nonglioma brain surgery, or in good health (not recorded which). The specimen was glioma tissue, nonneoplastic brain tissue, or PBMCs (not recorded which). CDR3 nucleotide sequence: TGTGCCAGCGGGAGCTCCTACAATGAGCAGTTCTTC. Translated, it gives CASGSSYNEQFF.